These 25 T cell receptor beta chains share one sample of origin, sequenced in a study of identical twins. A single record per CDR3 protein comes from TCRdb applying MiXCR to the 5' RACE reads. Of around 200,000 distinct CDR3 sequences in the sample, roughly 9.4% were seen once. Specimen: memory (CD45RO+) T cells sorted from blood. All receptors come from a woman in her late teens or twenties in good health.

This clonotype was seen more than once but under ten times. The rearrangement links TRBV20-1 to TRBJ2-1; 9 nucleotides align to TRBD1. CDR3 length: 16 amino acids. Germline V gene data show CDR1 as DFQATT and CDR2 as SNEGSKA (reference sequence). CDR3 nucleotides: TGCGCCGGGACAGGGTTTGGAAGCCGCTCCTACAATGAGCAGTTCTTC. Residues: CAGTGFGSRSYNEQFF.

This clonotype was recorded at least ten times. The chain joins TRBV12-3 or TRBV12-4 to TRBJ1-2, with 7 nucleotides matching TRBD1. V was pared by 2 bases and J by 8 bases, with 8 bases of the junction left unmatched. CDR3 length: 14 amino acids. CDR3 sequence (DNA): TGTGCCAGCAGTTTACGAGGGAACAGGGGAGGCTACACCTTC. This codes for CASSLRGNRGGYTF.

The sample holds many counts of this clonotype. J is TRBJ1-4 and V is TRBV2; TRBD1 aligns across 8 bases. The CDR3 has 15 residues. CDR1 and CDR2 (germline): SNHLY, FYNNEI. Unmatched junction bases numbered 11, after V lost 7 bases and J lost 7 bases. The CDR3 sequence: CASTPQQGGVEKLFF. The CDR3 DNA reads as TGTGCCAGCACCCCCCAACAGGGGGGCGTTGAAAAACTGTTTTTT. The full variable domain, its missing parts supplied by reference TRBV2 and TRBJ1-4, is EPEVTQTPSHQVTQMGQEVILRCVPISNHLYFYWYRQILGQKVEFLVSFYNNEISEKSEIFDDQFSVERPDGSNFTLKIRSTKLEDSAMYFCASTPQQGGVEKLFFGSGTQLSVL.

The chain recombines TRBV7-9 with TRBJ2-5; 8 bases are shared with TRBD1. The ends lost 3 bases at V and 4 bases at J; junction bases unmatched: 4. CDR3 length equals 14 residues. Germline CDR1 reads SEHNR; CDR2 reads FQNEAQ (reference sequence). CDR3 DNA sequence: TGTGCCAGCAGCTTGCCAGGGGGCTCAGAGACCCAGTACTTC. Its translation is CASSLPGGSETQYF.

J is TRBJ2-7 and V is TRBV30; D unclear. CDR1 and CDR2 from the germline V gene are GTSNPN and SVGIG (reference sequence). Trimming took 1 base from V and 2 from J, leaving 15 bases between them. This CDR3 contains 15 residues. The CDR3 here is CAWSAPPAATYEQYF. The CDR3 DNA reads TGTGCCTGGAGTGCTCCCCCCGCGGCCACCTACGAGCAGTACTTC.

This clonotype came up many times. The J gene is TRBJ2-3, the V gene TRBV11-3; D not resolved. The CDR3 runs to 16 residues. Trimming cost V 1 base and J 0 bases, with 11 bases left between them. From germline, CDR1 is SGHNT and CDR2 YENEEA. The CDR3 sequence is CASSLVRSSSTDTQYF. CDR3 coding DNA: TGTGCCAGCAGCTTAGTACGCTCCTCTAGCACAGATACGCAGTATTTT. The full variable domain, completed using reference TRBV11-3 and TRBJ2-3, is EAGVVQSPRYKIIEKKQPVAFWCNPISGHNTLYWYLQNLGQGPELLIRYENEEAVDDSQLPKDRFSAERLKGVDSTLKIQPAELGDSAVYLCASSLVRSSSTDTQYFGPGTRLTVL.

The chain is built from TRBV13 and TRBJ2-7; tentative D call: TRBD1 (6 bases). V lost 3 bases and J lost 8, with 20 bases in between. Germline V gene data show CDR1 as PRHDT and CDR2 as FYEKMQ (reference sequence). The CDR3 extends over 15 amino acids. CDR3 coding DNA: TGTGCCAGCAGCTTCTCCGAGGCGGACAGAACTAAGCAGTACTTC. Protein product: CASSFSEADRTKQYF.

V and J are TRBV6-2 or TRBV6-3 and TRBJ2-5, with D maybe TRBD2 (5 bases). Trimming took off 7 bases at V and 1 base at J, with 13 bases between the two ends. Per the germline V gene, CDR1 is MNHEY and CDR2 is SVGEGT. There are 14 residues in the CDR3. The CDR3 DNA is TGTGCCAGCATCTTACGGGGATTCCAAGAGACCCAGTACTTC. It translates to CASILRGFQETQYF.

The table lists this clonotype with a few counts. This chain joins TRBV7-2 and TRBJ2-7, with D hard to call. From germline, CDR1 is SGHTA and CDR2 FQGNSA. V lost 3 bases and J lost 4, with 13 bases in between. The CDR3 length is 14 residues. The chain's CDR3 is CASSLEGLSYEQYF. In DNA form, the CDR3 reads TGTGCCAGCAGCTTGGAAGGGCTGAGTTACGAGCAGTACTTC.

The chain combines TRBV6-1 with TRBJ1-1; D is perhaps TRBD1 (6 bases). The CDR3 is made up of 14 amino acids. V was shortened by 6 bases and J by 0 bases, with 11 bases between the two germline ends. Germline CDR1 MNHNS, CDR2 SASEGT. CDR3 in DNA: TGTGCCAGCAGCGGGGGACAACTGAACACTGAAGCTTTCTTT. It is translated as CASSGGQLNTEAFF.

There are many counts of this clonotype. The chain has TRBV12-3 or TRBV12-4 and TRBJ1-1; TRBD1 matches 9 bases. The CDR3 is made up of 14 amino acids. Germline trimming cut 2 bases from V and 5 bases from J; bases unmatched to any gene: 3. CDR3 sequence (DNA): TGTGCCAGCAGTTTATGGGACAGGGAGACTGAAGCTTTCTTT. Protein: CASSLWDRETEAFF.

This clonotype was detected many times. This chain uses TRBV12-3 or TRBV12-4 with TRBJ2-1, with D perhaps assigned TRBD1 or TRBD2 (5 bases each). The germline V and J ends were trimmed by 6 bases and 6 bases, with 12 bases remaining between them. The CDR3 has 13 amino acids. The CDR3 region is CASRTGALNEQFF. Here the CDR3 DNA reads TGTGCCAGCAGGACCGGGGCTCTCAATGAGCAGTTCTTC.

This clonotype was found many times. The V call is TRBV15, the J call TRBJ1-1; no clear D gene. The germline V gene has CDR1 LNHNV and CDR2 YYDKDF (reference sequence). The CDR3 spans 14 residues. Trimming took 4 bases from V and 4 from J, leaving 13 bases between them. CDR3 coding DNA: TGTGCCACCAGCAACCTTAATAGGGTCACTGAAGCTTTCTTT. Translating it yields CATSNLNRVTEAFF.

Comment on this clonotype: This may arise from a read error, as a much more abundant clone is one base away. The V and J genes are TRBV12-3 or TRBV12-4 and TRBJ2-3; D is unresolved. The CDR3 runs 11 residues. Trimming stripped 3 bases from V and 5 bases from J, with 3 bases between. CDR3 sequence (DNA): TGTGCCAGCAGTTTTGAAGATACGCAGTATTTT. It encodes CASSFEDTQYF.

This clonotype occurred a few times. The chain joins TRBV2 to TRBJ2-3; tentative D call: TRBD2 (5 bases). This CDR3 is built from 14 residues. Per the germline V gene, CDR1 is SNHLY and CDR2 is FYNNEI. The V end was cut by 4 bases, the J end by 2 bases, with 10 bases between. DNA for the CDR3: TGTGCCAGCAGTGTACGACGGGACACAGATACGCAGTATTTT. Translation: CASSVRRDTDTQYF.

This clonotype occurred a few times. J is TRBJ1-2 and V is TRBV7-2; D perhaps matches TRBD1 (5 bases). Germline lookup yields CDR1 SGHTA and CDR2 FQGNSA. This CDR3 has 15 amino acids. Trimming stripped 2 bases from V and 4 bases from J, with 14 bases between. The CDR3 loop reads CASSLIFGASYGYTF. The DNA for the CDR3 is TGTGCCAGCAGCTTAATATTTGGGGCCAGCTATGGCTACACCTTC.

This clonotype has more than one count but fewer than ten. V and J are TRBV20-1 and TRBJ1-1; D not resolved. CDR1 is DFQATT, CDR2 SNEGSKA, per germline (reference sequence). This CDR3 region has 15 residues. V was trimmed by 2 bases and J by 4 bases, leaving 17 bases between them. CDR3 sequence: CSARSLEVRVTEAFF. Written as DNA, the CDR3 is TGCAGTGCTAGATCACTGGAGGTGAGGGTCACTGAAGCTTTCTTT.

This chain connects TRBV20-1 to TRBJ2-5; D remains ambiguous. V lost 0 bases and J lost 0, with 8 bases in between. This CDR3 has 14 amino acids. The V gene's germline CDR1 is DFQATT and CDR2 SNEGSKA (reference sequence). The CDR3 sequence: CSARDWNDQETQYF. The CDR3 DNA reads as TGCAGTGCTAGAGATTGGAACGACCAAGAGACCCAGTACTTC.

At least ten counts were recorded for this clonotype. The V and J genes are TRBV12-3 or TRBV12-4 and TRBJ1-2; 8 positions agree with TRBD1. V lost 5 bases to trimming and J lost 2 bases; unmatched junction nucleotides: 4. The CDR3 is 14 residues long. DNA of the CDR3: TGTGCCAGCAGTCTGACAGGGGCAAACTATGGCTACACCTTC. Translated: CASSLTGANYGYTF.

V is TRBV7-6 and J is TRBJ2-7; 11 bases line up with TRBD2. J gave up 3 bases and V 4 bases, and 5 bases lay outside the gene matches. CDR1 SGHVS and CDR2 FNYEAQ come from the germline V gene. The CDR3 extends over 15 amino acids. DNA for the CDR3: TGTGCCAGCAGCTGGGGGACTAGCGGAGTCTACGAGCAGTACTTC. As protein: CASSWGTSGVYEQYF.

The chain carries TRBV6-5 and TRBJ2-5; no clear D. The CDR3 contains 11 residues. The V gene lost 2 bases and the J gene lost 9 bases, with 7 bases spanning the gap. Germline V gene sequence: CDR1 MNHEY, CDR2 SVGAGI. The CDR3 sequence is CASSYGQSQYF. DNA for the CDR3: TGTGCCAGCAGTTACGGCCAGTCCCAGTACTTC.

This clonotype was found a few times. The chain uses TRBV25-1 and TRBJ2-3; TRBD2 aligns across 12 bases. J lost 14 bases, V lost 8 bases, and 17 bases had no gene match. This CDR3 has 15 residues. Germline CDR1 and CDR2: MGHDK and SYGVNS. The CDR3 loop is CASQKTSGGFPRRYF. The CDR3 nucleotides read TGTGCCAGCCAAAAGACTAGCGGGGGTTTTCCCAGGCGGTATTTT.

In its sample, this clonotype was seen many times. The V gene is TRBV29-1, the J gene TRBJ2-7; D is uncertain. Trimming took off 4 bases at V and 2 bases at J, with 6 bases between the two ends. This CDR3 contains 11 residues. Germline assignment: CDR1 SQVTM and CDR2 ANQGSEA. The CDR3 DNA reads TGCAGCGTTGGGCCAACCTACGAGCAGTACTTC. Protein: CSVGPTYEQYF.

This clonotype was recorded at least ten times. The CDR3 here is CASSRSGLLGGTGELFF. The CDR3 DNA reads as TGTGCCAGCAGCCGCTCGGGACTCCTCGGGGGCACCGGGGAGCTGTTTTTT. The V call is TRBV3-1, the J call TRBJ2-2; TRBD2 might be the D (6 bases). The CDR3 is made up of 17 amino acids. V was cut by 4 bases and J by 4 bases, with 19 bases left in between. Germline loops: CDR1 LGHDT, CDR2 YNNKEL (reference sequence).

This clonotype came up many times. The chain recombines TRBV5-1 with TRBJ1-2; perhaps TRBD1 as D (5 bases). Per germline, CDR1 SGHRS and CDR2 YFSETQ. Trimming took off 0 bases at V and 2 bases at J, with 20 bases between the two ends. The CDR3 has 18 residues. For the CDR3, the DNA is TGCGCCAGCAGCTTGGATAGGGGCCCTCGGGTGTCAAACTATGGCTACACCTTC. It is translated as CASSLDRGPRVSNYGYTF.